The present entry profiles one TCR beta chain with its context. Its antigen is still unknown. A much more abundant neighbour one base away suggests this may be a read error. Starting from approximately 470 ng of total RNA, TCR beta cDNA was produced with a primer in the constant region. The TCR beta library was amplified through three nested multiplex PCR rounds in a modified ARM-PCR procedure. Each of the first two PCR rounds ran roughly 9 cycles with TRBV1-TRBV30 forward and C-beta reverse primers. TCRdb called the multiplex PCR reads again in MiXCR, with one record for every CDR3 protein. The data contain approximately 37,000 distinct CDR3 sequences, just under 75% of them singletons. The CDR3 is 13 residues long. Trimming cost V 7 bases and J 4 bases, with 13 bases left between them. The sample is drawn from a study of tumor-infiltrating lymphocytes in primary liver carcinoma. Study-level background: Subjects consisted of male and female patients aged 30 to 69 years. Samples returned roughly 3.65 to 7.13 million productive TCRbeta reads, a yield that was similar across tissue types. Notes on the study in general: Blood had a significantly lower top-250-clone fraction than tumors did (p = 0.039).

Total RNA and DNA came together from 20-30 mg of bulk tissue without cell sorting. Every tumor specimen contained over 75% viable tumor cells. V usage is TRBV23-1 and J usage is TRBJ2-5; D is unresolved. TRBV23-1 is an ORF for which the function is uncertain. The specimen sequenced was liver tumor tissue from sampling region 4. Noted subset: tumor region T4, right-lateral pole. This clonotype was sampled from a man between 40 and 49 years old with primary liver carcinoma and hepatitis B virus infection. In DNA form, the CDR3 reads TGCGCCAGCACCCCAAGGTCGGGAGAGACCCAGTACTTC. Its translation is CASTPRSGETQYF.